One sample yielded the 15 T cell receptor beta chains listed below, sequenced in a study of cytomegalovirus exposure and HLA in healthy donors. The PCR made use of 60 Vbeta and 13 Jbeta primers. Measured with immunoSEQ multiplex PCR; TCRdb has only the in-frame clones, and not every one. This table holds about 130,000 clones, around 73% found once. The sequenced sample consisted of PBMCs. These receptors came from a female donor in good health and CMV-seronegative.

This sequence joins TRBV5-1 and TRBJ2-7; D uncertain. Germline CDR1 SGHRS, CDR2 YFSETQ. Between the trimmed V and J ends, which lost 4 bases and 1 base, there was a span of 3 bases. CDR3 length: 11 residues. The CDR3 is CASSQSYEQYF. CDR3 DNA: TGCGCCAGCAGCCAATCCTACGAGCAGTACTTC.

The chain has TRBV18 and TRBJ1-5; no definite D call. Trimming shortened V by 3 bases and J by 0 bases, and 12 bases separated the two germline ends. Germline loops: CDR1 KGHSH, CDR2 LQKENI. CDR3 size: 16 residues. The CDR3 spells CASSPTRLYSNQPQHF. The CDR3 DNA reads TGTGCCAGCTCACCCACGCGGCTTTATAGCAATCAGCCCCAGCATTTT.

V usage is TRBV9 and J usage is TRBJ2-3, with a weak D call TRBD1 (5 bases). Looked up from germline, CDR1 is SGDLS and CDR2 is YYNGEE. Trimming took off 0 bases at V and 3 bases at J, with 8 bases between the two ends. The CDR3 runs 14 residues. CDR3 region: CASSVADSTDTQYF. The CDR3 nucleotides read TGTGCCAGCAGCGTAGCAGACAGTACAGATACGCAGTATTTT.

The V gene is TRBV18, the J gene TRBJ2-1; 8 nucleotides agree with TRBD1. This CDR3 spans 15 amino acids. Germline values: CDR1 KGHSH, CDR2 LQKENI. Losses at the gene ends were 6 bases for V and 3 bases for J; bases not matched to a gene: 7. DNA for the CDR3: TGTGCCAGCTCCCCTCGACAGGGGTTCTACAATGAGCAGTTCTTC. Translated, it gives CASSPRQGFYNEQFF.

The genes are TRBV10-3 and TRBJ2-2; 7 bases match TRBD2. The germline CDR1 and CDR2 sequences are ENHRY and SYGVKD. The CDR3 has 15 residues. V lost 3 bases to trimming and J lost 5 bases; unmatched junction nucleotides: 6. Here the CDR3 DNA reads TGTGCCATCAGTGATAGCGGGCTACTGACCGGGGAGCTGTTTTTT. The encoded protein is CAISDSGLLTGELFF.

The chain recombines TRBV5-4 with TRBJ2-1, with D perhaps TRBD1 (6 bases). CDR1 is SGHNT, CDR2 YYREEE, per germline (reference sequence). Trimming took 4 bases from V and 4 from J, leaving 18 bases between them. The CDR3 contains 16 residues. CDR3 in amino acids: CASSPRGIDRYNEQFF. The CDR3, as DNA: TGTGCCAGCAGCCCGAGGGGGATAGATCGATACAATGAGCAGTTCTTC.

About this clone: Distinct nucleotide sequences in the sample also encode this CDR3. The gene calls are TRBV6-6 and TRBJ2-7; no reliable D call. Germline lookup yields CDR1 MNHNY and CDR2 SVGAGI (reference sequence). The CDR3 is 12 amino acids. Trimming took 0 bases from V and 6 from J, leaving 6 bases between them. Written as DNA, the CDR3 is TGTGCCAGCAGTTACTCGTCGGGCGAGCAGTACTTC. Protein: CASSYSSGEQYF.

This chain connects TRBV7-2 to TRBJ2-7; 7 bases fit TRBD1. In germline, CDR1 is SGHTA, CDR2 FQGNSA. The ends lost 5 bases at V and 2 bases at J; junction bases unmatched: 9. The CDR3 contains 15 residues. CDR3 sequence: CASSLGQPGAYEQYF. In DNA form, the CDR3 reads TGTGCCAGCAGCCTGGGACAGCCCGGGGCCTACGAGCAGTACTTC.

The chain has TRBV29-1 and TRBJ2-5; no clear D. The CDR3 covers 12 residues. Trimming stripped 7 bases from V and 4 bases from J, with 13 bases between. Germline V lookup: CDR1 SQVTM, CDR2 ANQGSEA. CDR3 residues: CSANRPPETQYF. CDR3 in DNA: TGCAGCGCTAACAGACCCCCAGAGACCCAGTACTTC.

The V and J genes are TRBV7-3 and TRBJ2-1; TRBD1 matches at 9 bases. The CDR3 is made up of 14 amino acids. The germline V gene encodes CDR1 SGHTA and CDR2 FQGTGA. V shed 1 base, J shed 8 bases, and the junction held 3 bases outside the gene matches. CDR3 protein: CASSLMDRGDEQFF. Here the CDR3 DNA reads TGTGCCAGCAGCTTAATGGACAGGGGTGATGAGCAGTTCTTC.

V gene TRBV15 combines with J gene TRBJ2-5; D gene uncertain. The CDR3 runs to 12 residues. V was trimmed by 4 bases and J by 4 bases, leaving 7 bases between them. Germline lookup yields CDR1 LNHNV and CDR2 YYDKDF (reference sequence). The CDR3 is CATSMEPETQYF. Here the CDR3 DNA reads TGTGCCACCAGCATGGAGCCAGAGACCCAGTACTTC.

The chain carries TRBV5-1 and TRBJ2-5; D possibly corresponds to TRBD2 (6 bases). CDR1 is SGHRS, CDR2 YFSETQ, per germline. The CDR3 is 16 amino acids. The germline V and J ends were trimmed by 4 bases and 5 bases, with 21 bases remaining between them. CDR3 DNA sequence: TGCGCCAGCAGCACAGAGACTAGAGGGTTGTGGGAGACCCAGTACTTC. Amino acids: CASSTETRGLWETQYF.

This chain links TRBV4-1 with TRBJ2-5; D is undetermined. The J call is uncertain, as TRBJ2-7 better fits the DNA end. The CDR3 has 14 amino acids. Germline lookup yields CDR1 MGHRA and CDR2 YSYEKL. CDR3 bases: TGCGCCAGCAGCCACAGGCCGATATCCTACGAGCAGTACTTC. Translated, it gives CASSHRPISYEQYF.

This clone has a handful of counts. The chain's CDR3 is CSAEAGDRGNTEAFF. In nucleotides, the CDR3 is TGCAGCGCCGAGGCGGGCGACAGGGGGAACACTGAAGCTTTCTTT. The chain is built from TRBV29-1 and TRBJ1-1; TRBD1 aligns across 8 bases. The CDR3 is 15 residues long. The germline CDR1 and CDR2 sequences are SQVTM and ANQGSEA. Trimming at V came to 7 bases and at J to 1 base, leaving 11 bases not matched to a gene.

The CDR3 bases are TGTGCCAGCAACCTAGAGGGACTTTACACAGATACGCAGTATTTT. It is translated as CASNLEGLYTDTQYF. This chain links TRBV9 with TRBJ2-3, with D possibly TRBD2 on 6 matching bases. Per germline, CDR1 SGDLS and CDR2 YYNGEE. V dropped 6 bases and J dropped 2 bases, with 16 bases sitting between them. This CDR3 spans 15 amino acids.